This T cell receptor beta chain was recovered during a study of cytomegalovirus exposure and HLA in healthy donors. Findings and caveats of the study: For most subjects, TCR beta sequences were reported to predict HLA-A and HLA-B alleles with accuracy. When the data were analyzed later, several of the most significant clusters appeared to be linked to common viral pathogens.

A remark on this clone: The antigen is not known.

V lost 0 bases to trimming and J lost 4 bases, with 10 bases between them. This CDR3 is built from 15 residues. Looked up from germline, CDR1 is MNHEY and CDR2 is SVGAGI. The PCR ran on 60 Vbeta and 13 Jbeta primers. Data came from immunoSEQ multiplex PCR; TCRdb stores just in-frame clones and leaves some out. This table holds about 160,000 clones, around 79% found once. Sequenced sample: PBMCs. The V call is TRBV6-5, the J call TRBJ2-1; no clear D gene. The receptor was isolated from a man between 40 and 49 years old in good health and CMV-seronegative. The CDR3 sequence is CASSYSRHNYNEQFF. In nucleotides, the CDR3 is TGTGCCAGCAGTTACTCGAGGCATAATTACAATGAGCAGTTCTTC.